A selection of T cell receptor beta chains follows, all from one sample in a study of cytomegalovirus exposure and HLA in healthy donors. Method: immunoSEQ multiplex PCR; TCRdb's copy keeps in-frame clones and lacks some. The data show some 150,000 clones, around three quarters seen once. What was sequenced was PBMCs. These receptors all stem from a man aged 35-49 years in good health and CMV-seronegative. The CDR3 runs from the conserved cysteine through the conserved F or W. The D gene is left open where the match is weak. The size of a clone is reported for some rows only, either as once, few or many, or as a class for expanded clones.

D gene	clone size	V gene	J gene	CDR3 protein	CDR3 DNA
TRBD2	NA	TRBV6-1	TRBJ2-1	CASSEFASGIDYNEQFF	TGTGCCAGCAGTGAATTCGCTAGCGGGATAGACTACAATGAGCAGTTCTTC
NA	NA	TRBV28	TRBJ2-5	CASSRQYQETQYF	TGTGCCAGCAGCCGACAGTACCAAGAGACCCAGTACTTC
NA	few	TRBV14	TRBJ1-6	CASSQDRGVTGSPLHF	TGTGCCAGCAGCCAAGACCGGGGGGTCACGGGTTCACCCCTCCACTTT
NA	once	TRBV5-1	TRBJ2-7	CASSLAGLTYEQYF	TGCGCCAGCAGCTTGGCGGGACTGACCTACGAGCAGTACTTC
TRBD1	NA	TRBV5-1	TRBJ2-7	CASSPLGGTGGEQYF	TGCGCCAGCAGCCCGTTGGGAGGGACAGGGGGCGAGCAGTACTTC
NA	few	TRBV7-9	TRBJ2-3	CASSFEGISSDTQYF	TGTGCCAGCAGCTTCGAGGGTATTAGTTCAGATACGCAGTATTTT
NA	NA	TRBV7-2	TRBJ1-2	CASSRTGVRGYTF	TGTGCCAGCAGCAGAACAGGAGTTCGTGGCTACACCTTC
NA	once	TRBV7-8	TRBJ2-6	CASSLVRGSGANVLTF	TGTGCCAGCAGCTTAGTAAGGGGGTCGGGGGCCAACGTCCTGACTTTC
NA	NA	TRBV19	TRBJ2-3	CASSIDRLASTDTQYF	TGTGCCAGTAGTATAGATCGCCTAGCGAGCACAGATACGCAGTATTTT
NA	NA	TRBV6-4	TRBJ2-3	CASGYGGNTDTQYF	TGTGCCAGCGGGTACGGGGGAAACACAGATACGCAGTATTTT
NA	NA	TRBV5-1	TRBJ1-4	CASRRTNEKLFF	TGCGCCAGCAGACGGACTAATGAAAAACTGTTTTTT
TRBD2	NA	TRBV18	TRBJ2-5	CASSPLGGGPSETQYF	TGTGCCAGCTCACCACTCGGGGGAGGGCCCTCGGAGACCCAGTACTTC
TRBD2	NA	TRBV7-8	TRBJ2-7	CASHRGSIGEQYF	TGTGCCAGCCACCGCGGGAGTATCGGCGAGCAGTACTTC
TRBD1	NA	TRBV5-1	TRBJ2-2	CASSLLTGADTGELFF	TGCGCCAGCAGCTTGCTGACAGGGGCGGACACCGGGGAGCTGTTTTTT
TRBD2	NA	TRBV19	TRBJ2-7	CASSPAGLAIDEQYF	TGTGCCAGTAGTCCCGCGGGACTAGCTATCGACGAGCAGTACTTC
TRBD2	few	TRBV6-6	TRBJ2-7	CASRRGGAGGYEQYF	TGTGCCAGCCGTCGCGGAGGGGCGGGAGGCTACGAGCAGTACTTC
NA	NA	TRBV4-2	TRBJ2-6	CASRTTASGANGLTF	TGTGCCAGCCGGACAACAGCCTCTGGGGCCAACGGCCTGACTTTC
NA	few	TRBV27	TRBJ1-6	CASSPGLGERSPLHF	TGTGCCAGCAGTCCCGGCCTTGGGGAGAGGTCACCCCTCCACTTT
TRBD2	once	TRBV19	TRBJ2-3	CASKPSGATDTQYF	TGTGCCAGTAAACCTAGCGGGGCCACAGATACGCAGTATTTT
NA	NA	TRBV13	TRBJ1-1	CASSHRVDWTEAFF	TGTGCCAGCAGCCACAGGGTAGATTGGACTGAAGCTTTCTTT
NA	once	TRBV6-6	TRBJ2-3	CASSYPVEISTDTQYF	TGTGCCAGCAGTTACCCGGTGGAGATAAGCACAGATACGCAGTATTTT
NA	few	TRBV15	TRBJ2-5	CATSSLELSRTQYF	TGTGCCACCAGCAGTCTGGAGCTCTCTCGGACCCAGTACTTC
NA	NA	TRBV5-6	TRBJ2-7	CASSQGLAYYEQYF	TGTGCCAGCAGCCAGGGACTGGCCTACTACGAGCAGTACTTC
TRBD1	NA	TRBV30	TRBJ1-3	CAWSDDRGSGNTIYF	TGTGCCTGGAGTGATGACAGGGGGTCTGGAAACACCATATATTTT
TRBD1	NA	TRBV11-3	TRBJ2-1	CASSPRTGGSNEQFF	TGTGCCAGCAGCCCGCGGACAGGGGGAAGTAATGAGCAGTTCTTC
NA	NA	TRBV6-4	TRBJ2-1	CASSESHNEQFF	TGTGCCAGCAGTGAAAGCCACAATGAGCAGTTCTTC
NA	few	TRBV25-1	TRBJ2-2	CASSAPSERGGELFF	TGTGCCAGCAGTGCCCCCTCTGAGCGAGGTGGGGAGCTGTTTTTT
TRBD2	NA	TRBV2	TRBJ2-4	CASILTSGLMGAKNIQYF	TGTGCCAGCATCCTTACTAGCGGCCTTATGGGAGCCAAAAACATTCAGTACTTC
NA	NA	TRBV28	TRBJ1-3	CASSINSGNTIYF	TGTGCCAGCAGTATCAACTCTGGAAACACCATATATTTT
NA	NA	TRBV7-2	TRBJ2-7	CASSLQRSYEQYF	TGTGCCAGCAGCTTGCAGCGCTCCTACGAGCAGTACTTC
NA	NA	TRBV6-4	TRBJ2-3	CASSEQGGYTDTQYF	TGTGCCAGCAGTGAACAGGGGGGGTACACAGATACGCAGTATTTT
TRBD2	NA	TRBV5-1	TRBJ2-2	CASRPRDYPTGELFF	TGCGCCAGCCGACCGCGGGACTATCCCACCGGGGAGCTGTTTTTT
TRBD1	NA	TRBV15	TRBJ1-5	CATSRGGGLNQPQHF	TGTGCCACCAGCAGAGGAGGGGGCTTAAATCAGCCCCAGCATTTT
NA	NA	TRBV7-2	TRBJ2-2	CASSLGAGELFF	TGTGCCAGCAGCTTAGGGGCAGGGGAGCTGTTTTTT
TRBD2	NA	TRBV29-1	TRBJ2-7	CSVLGLAQTYEQYF	TGCAGCGTCCTCGGACTAGCGCAAACCTACGAGCAGTACTTC
TRBD1	NA	TRBV28	TRBJ1-4	CASSPSSGQGAIKLFF	TGTGCCAGCAGTCCTTCCTCGGGACAGGGGGCTATAAAACTGTTTTTT
TRBD2	NA	TRBV30	TRBJ2-5	CAWRPKLAGVETQYF	TGTGCCTGGAGGCCTAAACTAGCGGGAGTAGAGACCCAGTACTTC
NA	NA	TRBV6-5	TRBJ1-6	CASSYSNSPLHF	TGTGCCAGCAGTTACAGCAATTCACCCCTCCACTTT
NA	NA	TRBV6-6	TRBJ1-3	CASSYPRFGAGNTIYF	TGTGCCAGCAGTTACCCTCGATTTGGGGCAGGAAACACCATATATTTT
NA	NA	TRBV4-2	TRBJ2-7	CASSQDPRGALSEQYF	TGTGCCAGCAGCCAAGACCCCAGGGGTGCCCTCTCCGAGCAGTACTTC
TRBD2	NA	TRBV9	TRBJ2-1	CASSVGTSGRARQFF	TGTGCCAGCAGCGTAGGAACTAGCGGGAGGGCCAGGCAGTTCTTC
TRBD1	few	TRBV19	TRBJ2-7	CASSISGQGLYEQYF	TGTGCCAGTAGTATCTCAGGACAGGGCCTCTACGAGCAGTACTTC
TRBD2	NA	TRBV5-1	TRBJ2-4	CASSLVRAGVGNIQYF	TGCGCCAGCAGCTTGGTCCGGGCGGGAGTCGGAAACATTCAGTACTTC
TRBD2	NA	TRBV11-2	TRBJ2-7	CASSLRVLAGAYEQYF	TGTGCCAGCAGCTTAAGGGTCCTAGCGGGAGCTTACGAGCAGTACTTC
TRBD2	NA	TRBV2	TRBJ2-5	CASRTSGRAWETQYF	TGTGCCAGCAGGACTAGCGGGAGGGCCTGGGAGACCCAGTACTTC
TRBD1	NA	TRBV27	TRBJ2-7	CASSLRTGITYEQYF	TGTGCCAGCAGTTTAAGGACAGGGATCACCTACGAGCAGTACTTC
TRBD2	NA	TRBV23-1	TRBJ2-1	CASSHTSGRGEQFF	TGCGCCAGCAGTCACACTAGCGGGAGAGGGGAGCAGTTCTTC
NA	once	TRBV20-1	TRBJ2-7	CSATRVHEQYF	TGCAGTGCTACCAGGGTCCACGAGCAGTACTTC
NA	few	TRBV19	TRBJ2-3	CASSVTSDTQYF	TGTGCCAGTAGCGTTACATCAGATACGCAGTATTTT